The present TCR beta chain was sequenced within a study of blood T cell repertoires in COVID-19. Background on the study: The United States, Italy and Spain supplied acute and convalescent COVID-19 samples. T cells, B-cell-depleted T cells, or PBMCs provided the cDNA or gDNA that served as material.

In the authors' methods: Researchers report that nucleated cell counts were estimated from reference gene primer amplification. The repertoire was sequenced with immunoSEQ multiplex PCR; TCRdb's copy has only in-frame clones and lacks some. The V and J calls and the clone size are those of that table, but D and trimming were determined from the DNA. The profile shows about 200,000 clones, roughly nine tenths of them singletons. Per germline, CDR1 SGHVS and CDR2 FQNEAQ. The V end lost 5 bases, the J end lost 1 base, and 11 bases lay between the germline ends. The CDR3 consists of 14 residues. This receptor was taken from a woman between 45 and 65 years old with acute or convalescent COVID-19. Input material: peripheral blood. The chain couples TRBV7-8 to TRBJ2-5; D might be TRBD2 (5 bases). CDR3 in amino acids: CASSRGLIQETQYF. CDR3 sequence (DNA): TGTGCCAGCAGCCGAGGACTTATCCAAGAGACCCAGTACTTC.